The T cell receptor (beta chain) described here comes from a study of OX40 agonist ivuxolimab in advanced cancers. Study-wide background: Patients with hepatocellular carcinoma, melanoma, renal cell or head and neck cancer made up the dose-escalation patients. Study observations and caveats: Individuals who were partial responders at 0.1-3.0 mg/kg had clonal expansion that ranked among the lowest. CD8+ T cells (on average) carried more expanded clones than CD4+ T cells.

Clones were sequenced by immunoSEQ multiplex PCR, and TCRdb holds only the in-frame ones, with some missing. The sample gives about 78,000 clones, roughly 93% of which show up once; 2.5% to 3.5% is in the top ten. CDR1 MNHEY and CDR2 SVGAGI come from the germline V gene. The CDR3 runs 15 residues. The V and J ends lost 6 bases and 14 bases, in that order; junction bases with no gene match: 14. Concerning this clone: Its cognate antigen is unknown.

This chain links TRBV6-5 with TRBJ2-1, with TRBD2 matching 12 bases. The sequenced sample was CD4+ or CD8+ T cells sorted from blood, obtained in a trial of the OX40 agonist ivuxolimab. The source is an adult with an advanced solid tumor such as melanoma, head and neck, liver or kidney cancer. The CDR3 coding sequence is TGTGCCAGCAGACTTAGACTAGCGGGGGCGGGTGGAGAGTTCTTC. Protein: CASRLRLAGAGGEFF.